Following are 17 T cell receptor beta chains from one sample sequenced in a study of blood T cells in healthy people across ages. Through a sample-barcoded 5' primer and a J-beta primer mix, a second PCR was run for roughly 7 to 12 cycles. MiXCR, applied by TCRdb to the 5' RACE reads, yields one record per CDR3 protein. The profile covers around 690,000 distinct CDR3 sequences, with 45% to 65% appearing a single time and roughly 34% taken by the ten largest. Sequencing used blood. The origin of the receptors is a man in his sixties in good health.

This rearrangement joins TRBV20-1 to TRBJ2-5; 10 nucleotides align to TRBD1. The J call could be wrong; TRBJ2-7 is a better fit for the DNA end. The CDR3 contains 16 residues. CDR1 is DFQATT and CDR2 is SNEGSKA in the germline V gene (reference sequence). CDR3 bases: TGCAGTGCTAGAGATAGAGGGACAGGGGCGGGTTACGAGCAGTACTTC. Encoded protein: CSARDRGTGAGYEQYF.

CDR3: CASSSQWGRRGSYNEQYF. CDR3 coding DNA: TGTGCCAGCAGCTCTCAATGGGGGCGCAGGGGCTCCTACAATGAGCAGTACTTC. V is TRBV7-9 and J is TRBJ2-1; TRBD1 is a possible D gene (6 bases). The DNA end favors TRBJ2-7, so the J call may be wrong. This CDR3 contains 18 residues. The germline V gene encodes CDR1 SEHNR and CDR2 FQNEAQ (reference sequence).

This clonotype was recorded a few times. The rearrangement uses TRBV20-1 and TRBJ2-7; 8 nucleotides agree with TRBD1. V gave up 5 bases and J gave up 2 bases; unmatched junction bases: 2. The CDR3 is made up of 12 amino acids. Germline CDR1 DFQATT, CDR2 SNEGSKA (reference sequence). The chain's CDR3 is CSAGTGAYEQYF. DNA of the CDR3: TGCAGTGCTGGGACAGGAGCCTACGAGCAGTACTTC.

The CDR3 loop is CASSLAGIGYEQFF. Here the CDR3 DNA reads TGTGCCAGCAGCTTAGCGGGGATCGGCTATGAGCAGTTCTTC. The chain links TRBV7-7 to TRBJ2-1; D unresolved. V gave up 0 bases and J gave up 8 bases, with 11 bases separating them. The CDR3 contains 14 residues. Germline lookup yields CDR1 SSHAT and CDR2 FNYEAQ (reference sequence).

The genes are TRBV5-1 and TRBJ2-3; 13 bases are shared with TRBD2. This CDR3 has 17 residues. The V gene's germline CDR1 is SGHRS and CDR2 YFSETQ. Trimming cost V 4 bases and J 2 bases; bases outside gene matches: 7. The CDR3 loop reads CASSLRTSGGITDTQYF. CDR3 bases: TGCGCCAGCAGCCTCAGGACTAGCGGGGGCATCACAGATACGCAGTATTTT. Full variable domain (remainder filled in from reference TRBV5-1 and TRBJ2-3): KAGVTQTPRYLIKTRGQQVTLSCSPISGHRSVSWYQQTPGQGLQFLFEYFSETQRNKGNFPGRFSGRQFSNSRSEMNVSTLELGDSALYLCASSLRTSGGITDTQYFGPGTRLTVL.

The chain employs TRBV11-2 and TRBJ1-1; D might be TRBD1 (5 bases). This CDR3 spans 14 amino acids. Germline CDR1 is SGHAT and CDR2 is FQNNGV. V was trimmed by 8 bases and J by 1 base, leaving 14 bases between them. The CDR3 nucleotides read TGTGCCAGCCCCCCCGGGCAGGGGAACACTGAAGCTTTCTTT. Translated, it gives CASPPGQGNTEAFF.

This clonotype was picked up a small number of times. A much larger clone lies one base from this, so it may be a read error. The V and J genes are TRBV27 and TRBJ1-2, with TRBD1 matching over 7 bases. The J segment lost 8 bases and the V segment lost 6 bases, leaving 9 bases of the junction unmatched. The CDR3 has 13 amino acids. Germline V gene data show CDR1 as MNHEY and CDR2 as SMNVEV (reference sequence). The CDR3 DNA is TGTGCCAGCAGCGTAAAACGGGACAGAGGCTACACCTTC. Encoded protein: CASSVKRDRGYTF.

In regard to this clonotype: Just one base apart from a much larger clone, this may be a read error. The chain couples TRBV29-1 to TRBJ2-1; unclear D gene. Germline loops: CDR1 SQVTM, CDR2 ANQGSEA. The CDR3 runs 11 residues. For the CDR3, the DNA is TGCAGCGTTAAAACCTACAATGAGAAGTTCTTC. Amino acids: CSVKTYNEKFF.

This chain links TRBV27 with TRBJ1-1, with D maybe TRBD1 (5 bases). Trimming took off 5 bases at V and 0 bases at J, with 13 bases between the two ends. This CDR3 is 15 amino acids long. Germline CDR1 is MNHEY and CDR2 is SMNVEV (reference sequence). In DNA, the CDR3 is TGTGCCAGCAGTCCTCTCGGGACGGTGAACACTGAAGCTTTCTTT. Translating it yields CASSPLGTVNTEAFF.

This clonotype showed up just a few times. The V gene is TRBV11-2, the J gene TRBJ1-2, with 8 bases lining up with TRBD1. Germline values: CDR1 SGHAT, CDR2 FQNNGV. J lost 5 bases, V lost 5 bases, and 10 bases had no gene match. The CDR3 extends over 15 amino acids. This CDR3 reads CASSAFEGQAYGYTF. The CDR3 nucleotides read TGTGCCAGCAGCGCATTTGAGGGACAGGCTTATGGCTACACCTTC.

This clonotype was detected only a few times. The rearrangement joins TRBV2 to TRBJ2-4, with D possibly TRBD2 on 6 matching bases. Trimming shortened V by 2 bases and J by 6 bases, and 8 bases separated the two germline ends. The V gene's germline CDR1 is SNHLY and CDR2 FYNNEI. CDR3 length equals 13 residues. CDR3 region: CASSEPGGNIQYF. In DNA, the CDR3 is TGTGCCAGCAGTGAACCCGGGGGAAACATTCAGTACTTC.

The chain couples TRBV3-1 to TRBJ2-6, with D possibly called TRBD1 or TRBD2 (5 bases each). Trimming took off 4 bases at V and 8 bases at J, with 18 bases between the two ends. The germline CDR1 and CDR2 sequences are LGHDT and YNNKEL (reference sequence). The CDR3 contains 16 residues. CDR3 bases: TGTGCCAGCAGCCTGCTACGGGGCGCGCCGACCAACGTCCTGACTTTC. Amino acids: CASSLLRGAPTNVLTF.

This chain links TRBV7-9 with TRBJ1-2; D is ambiguous. The length of the CDR3 is 12 residues. Per germline, CDR1 SEHNR and CDR2 FQNEAQ (reference sequence). V lost 4 bases, J lost 11 bases, and 14 bases lay in between. CDR3 sequence (DNA): TGTGCCAGCAGCTCAAATCCCCATTGGTACACCTTC. Translated: CASSSNPHWYTF. Variable domain in full (rest from reference TRBV7-9 and TRBJ1-2): DTGVSQNPRHKITKRGQNVTFRCDPISEHNRLYWYRQTLGQGPEFLTYFQNEAQLEKSRLLSDRFSAERPKGSFSTLEIQRTEQGDSAMYLCASSSNPHWYTFGSGTRLTVV.

The chain employs TRBV7-8 and TRBJ1-5; TRBD1 might be the D (6 bases). With 1 base removed from V and 6 bases from J, the gap between germline ends came to 10 bases. This CDR3 comprises 14 residues. The germline CDR1 and CDR2 sequences are SGHVS and FQNEAQ. The CDR3 bases are TGTGCCAGCAGCTTAGGCAGGGGTTTTCAGCCCCAGCATTTT. Translation: CASSLGRGFQPQHF.

The chain joins TRBV5-1 to TRBJ1-4; maybe TRBD1 (5 bases). The CDR3 contains 15 residues. The germline V gene encodes CDR1 SGHRS and CDR2 YFSETQ. V lost 4 bases to trimming and J lost 3 bases, with 13 bases between them. CDR3 bases: TGCGCCAGCAGCGGCCTGGGGGGACCTAATGAAAAACTGTTTTTT. Encoded protein: CASSGLGGPNEKLFF.

This clonotype was seen only once. The chain joins TRBV21-1 to TRBJ2-1. TRBV21-1 is tagged as a pseudogene. This CDR3 contains 14 residues. The CDR3, as DNA: TGTGCCAGCAGCAAAGAGACAACCTACAATGAGCAGTTCTTC. This encodes CASSKETTYNEQFF.

The V and J genes are TRBV28 and TRBJ2-6; tentative D call: TRBD2 (6 bases). V lost 5 bases and J 2 bases, leaving 13 bases between the germline ends. CDR3 length: 16 amino acids. Germline CDR1 and CDR2: MDHEN and SYDVKM. The CDR3 nucleotides read TGTGCCAGCAGTCCTATGTGGGGGGCTGGGGCCAACGTCCTGACTTTC. Translating it yields CASSPMWGAGANVLTF.